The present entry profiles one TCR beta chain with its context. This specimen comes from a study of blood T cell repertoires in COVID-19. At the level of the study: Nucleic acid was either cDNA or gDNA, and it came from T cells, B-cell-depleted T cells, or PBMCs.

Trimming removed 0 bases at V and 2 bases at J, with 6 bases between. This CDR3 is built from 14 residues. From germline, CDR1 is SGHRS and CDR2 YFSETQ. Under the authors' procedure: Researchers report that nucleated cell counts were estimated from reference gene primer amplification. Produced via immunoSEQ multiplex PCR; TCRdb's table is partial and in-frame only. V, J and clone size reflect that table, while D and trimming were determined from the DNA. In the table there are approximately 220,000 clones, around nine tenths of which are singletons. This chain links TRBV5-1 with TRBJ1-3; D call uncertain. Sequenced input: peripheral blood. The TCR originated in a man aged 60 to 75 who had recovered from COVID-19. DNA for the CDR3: TGCGCCAGCAGCTTGGGGGCAACTGGAAACACCATATATTTT. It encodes CASSLGATGNTIYF. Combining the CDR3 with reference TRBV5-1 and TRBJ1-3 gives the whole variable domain KAGVTQTPRYLIKTRGQQVTLSCSPISGHRSVSWYQQTPGQGLQFLFEYFSETQRNKGNFPGRFSGRQFSNSRSEMNVSTLELGDSALYLCASSLGATGNTIYFGEGSWLTVV.